This section outlines one T cell receptor (beta chain) sequence together with its context. This sample was included in a study of blood T cell repertoires in COVID-19. On the study more broadly: The cDNA or gDNA used as material had been derived from T cells, B-cell-depleted T cells, or PBMCs.

How the authors handled the data: How many nucleated cells were present was estimated from reference gene primer amplification. The table came from immunoSEQ multiplex PCR; TCRdb's copy has only in-frame clones and leaves some out. V, J and clone size reflect that table, while D and trimming were determined from the DNA. The table includes about 250,000 clones, around 87% detected once. The sample comprised PBMCs or T cells enriched from blood (not recorded which). This TCR derives from a woman between 50 and 59 years old who had recovered from COVID-19.

In nucleotides, the CDR3 is TGTGCCAGCAGACGGGGAGCATATGGGGGCAATCAGCCCCAGCATTTT. Translating it yields CASRRGAYGGNQPQHF. The genes are TRBV28 and TRBJ1-5; D is unresolved. Trimming shortened V by 6 bases and J by 2 bases, and 17 bases separated the two germline ends. Germline-derived CDR1 and CDR2 are MDHEN and SYDVKM. The CDR3 contains 16 residues. Full variable domain (rest looked up from reference TRBV28 and TRBJ1-5): DVKVTQSSRYLVKRTGEKVFLECVQDMDHENMFWYRQDPGLGLRLIYFSYDVKMKEKGDIPEGYSVSREKKERFSLILESASTNQTSMYLCASRRGAYGGNQPQHFGDGTRLSIL.